This note documents a single T cell receptor beta chain sequence. Its antigen is still unknown. These data are taken from a study of blood T cells in healthy people across ages. Primed by a sample-barcoded 5' primer and a J-beta primer mix, a second PCR proceeded for about 6 to 12 cycles. Sequencing of every sample gave 2.5 million or more CDR3-containing paired-end reads. TCRdb itself ran the 5' RACE reads through MiXCR, one entry per CDR3 protein. The sample has 780,000 or so distinct CDR3 sequences, 53% seen once. The authors isolated at least 6.5 million PBMCs per sample. Notes on the study in general: Whereas aged donors had fewer naive CD4+ cells, long-lived donors had more of them and higher diversity. A roughly linear fall in TCR beta diversity per million T cells was seen with increasing age.

V was shortened by 1 base and J by 4 bases, with 8 bases between the two germline ends. CDR3 size: 14 residues. The germline CDR1 and CDR2 sequences are LGHDT and YNNKEL (reference sequence). The rearrangement joins TRBV3-1 to TRBJ1-5, with D hard to call. The sequence derives from a man older than 75 in good health. The source material was blood. CDR3 sequence: CASSQGASNQPQHF. CDR3 DNA: TGTGCCAGCAGCCAAGGGGCGAGTAATCAGCCCCAGCATTTT.